The 22 T cell receptor beta chains presented below share a single source sample, sequenced in a study of alternative splicing in chronic myeloid leukemia remission. Libraries were built from poly-A-enriched mRNA from around 950 ng total RNA. TCRdb derives one entry per CDR3 protein from the bulk RNA-seq reads, leaving out DNA. Here the sample spans about 110 distinct CDR3 sequences, around 98% being singletons. The time point here: chronic-phase CML before TKI therapy (screening/day 1). The sequencing used PBMCs or total blood leukocytes (not recorded which), collected at diagnosis. These receptors were collected from an adult with chronic myeloid leukemia.

J is TRBJ2-1 and V is TRBV27. Germline CDR1 reads MNHEY; CDR2 reads SMNVEV (reference sequence). The CDR3 loop spans 12 amino acids. CDR3 sequence reads: CASKNFNNEQFF.

This chain links TRBV12-3 or TRBV12-4 with TRBJ2-7; lacking DNA, the TRBD1 call made by TCRdb goes unchecked. The CDR3 consists of 15 residues. This chain's CDR3 is CASRARTGGRYEQYF.

This rearrangement joins TRBV18 to TRBJ2-1. Germline V gene lookup returns CDR1 KGHSH and CDR2 LQKENI. This CDR3 contains 14 residues. This chain's CDR3 is CASSPLDGLNEQFF.

This sequence joins TRBV6-5 and TRBJ2-1; no DNA is available, so the TRBD2 call from TCRdb remains unchecked. Germline V gene sequence: CDR1 MNHEY, CDR2 SVGAGI. The CDR3 contains 13 residues. CDR3 residues: CASSYGGNNEQFF.

The CDR3 protein is CASSFGFSVSYEQYF. The J gene is TRBJ2-7, the V gene TRBV28. The germline gives CDR1 MDHEN, CDR2 SYDVKM. The CDR3 is 15 amino acids.

The genes are TRBV19 and TRBJ2-1; TCRdb reports TRBD1, a call that lacks DNA to check it against. Germline lookup yields CDR1 LNHDA and CDR2 SQIVND (reference sequence). The CDR3 runs to 16 residues. CDR3 loop: CASSRGLGQGSREQFF.

The rearrangement links TRBV4-3 to TRBJ1-3. Germline V CDR1 and CDR2: LGHNA, YSLEER. The CDR3 extends over 17 amino acids. CDR3 loop: CASSQDSSGSSGNTIYF.

This sequence joins TRBV5-1 and TRBJ1-1; TCRdb calls TRBD1, which cannot be checked without DNA. Germline V gene data show CDR1 as SGHRS and CDR2 as YFSETQ. The CDR3 has 13 amino acids. The CDR3 sequence is CASSWDRNTEAFF.

This sequence joins TRBV4-3 and TRBJ1-2. Per the germline V gene, CDR1 is LGHNA and CDR2 is YSLEER. The CDR3 covers 15 residues. The CDR3 protein is CASSQEQTGGDGYTF.

The chain links TRBV18 to TRBJ1-6. Germline loops: CDR1 KGHSH, CDR2 LQKENI. The CDR3 is made up of 13 amino acids. Here the CDR3 reads CASSARTYSPLHF.

The chain joins TRBV7-9 to TRBJ1-3. Germline loops: CDR1 SEHNR, CDR2 FQNEAQ (reference sequence). CDR3 size: 17 residues. The CDR3 sequence: CASSLAGQLSSGNTIYF.

This clonotype appeared once. The chain uses TRBV10-3 and TRBJ2-7; TCRdb returns TRBD2, unconfirmable since there is no DNA. The length of the CDR3 is 14 residues. Germline CDR1 reads ENHRY; CDR2 reads SYGVKD. CDR3 protein: CATHEEGGLYEQYF.

This chain connects TRBV4-3 to TRBJ1-1. The CDR3 totals 14 residues. Germline V gene lookup returns CDR1 LGHNA and CDR2 YSLEER. The CDR3 region is CASSQEGGASEAFF.

This chain connects TRBV28 to TRBJ2-3. CDR1 MDHEN and CDR2 SYDVKM come from the germline V gene. This CDR3 has 12 amino acids. Here the CDR3 reads CASSFSRGTQYF.

The chain couples TRBV12-3 or TRBV12-4 to TRBJ2-3; TCRdb's D gene call, TRBD2, goes unchecked for lack of DNA. The CDR3 consists of 17 residues. The CDR3: CASSAPGAGGPWDTQYF.

The genes are TRBV28 and TRBJ2-2; without DNA, the TCRdb call of TRBD2 cannot be checked. The CDR3 runs to 16 residues. CDR1 and CDR2 (germline): MDHEN, SYDVKM. The CDR3 reads CASSLFYRGSPGELFF.

CDR3 protein: CASSPGGVWGETQYF. V usage is TRBV11-2 and J usage is TRBJ2-5; TCRdb gives TRBD2 as the D gene, but with no DNA this cannot be confirmed. Germline-derived CDR1 and CDR2 are SGHAT and FQNNGV. The CDR3 extends over 15 amino acids.

The chain has TRBV12-3 or TRBV12-4 and TRBJ1-5. The CDR3 extends over 13 amino acids. The CDR3 is CASSRQINQPQHF.

This clonotype has just a few counts. The CDR3 spells CASSEGTGGNQPQHF. The chain employs TRBV6-1 and TRBJ1-5; TCRdb's D gene call, TRBD1, goes unchecked for lack of DNA. The CDR3 spans 15 residues. Germline CDR1 and CDR2: MNHNS and SASEGT.

The chain is built from TRBV20-1 and TRBJ2-2; TCRdb's D call, TRBD2, is unchecked because there is no DNA. The CDR3 has 13 residues. Looked up from germline, CDR1 is DFQATT and CDR2 is SNEGSKA (reference sequence). This CDR3 reads CSAGQGLIGELFF.

V usage is TRBV5-6 and J usage is TRBJ2-1; TCRdb returns TRBD2, unconfirmable since there is no DNA. Germline-derived CDR1 and CDR2 are SGHDT and YYEEEE. The CDR3 runs 15 residues. The CDR3 here is CASSSSGVGYNEQFF.

This rearrangement joins TRBV3-1 to TRBJ1-3. Looked up from germline, CDR1 is LGHDT and CDR2 is YNNKEL (reference sequence). CDR3 length: 17 residues. Here the CDR3 reads CASSQRPMRFSGNTIYF.